The 8 T cell receptor beta chains presented below share a single source sample, sequenced in a study of T cells in Graves' hyperthyroidism and ophthalmopathy. The investigators amplified TCR beta CDR3 regions from RNA transcripts. The HTBI primer set drove a first-round RT-PCR of the TCR CDR3. TCRdb reanalysed the multiplex PCR reads using MiXCR and keeps one entry per CDR3 protein. The sample has around 190,000 distinct CDR3 sequences; approximately 16% are singletons. Sequencing used blood. The receptors originated from a woman between 50 and 59 years old with Graves' hyperthyroidism.

This chain connects TRBV28 to TRBJ2-7; possible D gene TRBD2, 6 bases. The V gene lost 7 bases and the J gene lost 4 bases, with 17 bases spanning the gap. This CDR3 region has 14 residues. Germline CDR1 reads MDHEN; CDR2 reads SYDVKM. The CDR3 sequence: CASTSDSREYEQYF. DNA of the CDR3: TGTGCCAGCACTTCTGACAGCCGGGAGTACGAGCAGTACTTC.

This clonotype has a count of ten or more. This chain connects TRBV27 to TRBJ1-1, with a weak D call TRBD1 (6 bases). The CDR3 has 14 residues. V was cut by 0 bases and J by 6 bases, with 11 bases left in between. CDR1 and CDR2 from the germline V gene are MNHEY and SMNVEV (reference sequence). The CDR3 nucleotides are TGTGCCAGCAGTTTATCGTGGAGGGGGGCTGAAGCTTTCTTT. Translation gives CASSLSWRGAEAFF.

Many counts were recorded for this clonotype. This chain links TRBV18 with TRBJ2-1; tentative D call: TRBD2 (7 bases). The length of the CDR3 is 16 residues. Germline V lookup: CDR1 KGHSH, CDR2 LQKENI. The ends were cut back, 6 bases at V and 0 bases at J, with 15 bases in the middle. CDR3 in amino acids: CASSTPGGSSYNEQFF. In nucleotides, the CDR3 is TGTGCCAGCTCCACCCCGGGGGGCAGCTCCTACAATGAGCAGTTCTTC.

The chain uses TRBV7-8 and TRBJ2-1; 12 bases map to TRBD2. Looked up from germline, CDR1 is SGHVS and CDR2 is FQNEAQ. CDR3 size: 16 residues. J was trimmed by 6 bases and V by 0 bases; bases with no gene match: 3. CDR3 DNA: TGTGCCAGCAGCTTAGCAGGGACTAGCGGGTTCAATGAGCAGTTCTTC. This sequence encodes CASSLAGTSGFNEQFF. The full variable domain, in which reference TRBV7-8 and TRBJ2-1 provide the parts outside the CDR3, is GAGVSQSPRYKVAKRGQDVALRCDPISGHVSLFWYQQALGQGPEFLTYFQNEAQLDKSGLPSDRFFAERPEGSVSTLKIQRTQQEDSAVYLCASSLAGTSGFNEQFFGPGTRLTVL.

V is TRBV7-3 and J is TRBJ2-7; 12 nucleotides align to TRBD2. The V segment lost 4 bases and the J segment 7 bases; nucleotides outside the gene matches: 5. The CDR3 covers 14 residues. In germline, CDR1 is SGHTA, CDR2 FQGTGA. This CDR3 reads CASSSSGRAWEQYF. In DNA form, the CDR3 reads TGTGCCAGCAGCTCTAGCGGGAGGGCCTGGGAGCAGTACTTC.

This clonotype was recorded at least ten times. The V gene is TRBV7-6, the J gene TRBJ2-7; the match to TRBD2 covers 12 bases. The CDR3 covers 20 residues. CDR1 is SGHVS, CDR2 FNYEAQ, per germline. V trimming: 5 bases; J trimming: 6 bases; junction bases outside the gene matches: 23. CDR3 in DNA: TGTGCCAGCAGCCTTGGCTCCCGGACTAGCGGGACAGGGAGCTCGACCGAGCAGTACTTC. Translated: CASSLGSRTSGTGSSTEQYF.

This clonotype was found a few times. J is TRBJ1-5 and V is TRBV6-5; D is undetermined. Germline values: CDR1 MNHEY, CDR2 SVGAGI. The V gene lost 2 bases and the J gene lost 4 bases, with 12 bases spanning the gap. The CDR3 spans 15 residues. The CDR3 sequence: CASSYHVGENQPQHF. DNA for the CDR3: TGTGCCAGCAGTTACCATGTCGGGGAGAATCAGCCCCAGCATTTT.

The sample holds many counts of this clonotype. The chain links TRBV28 to TRBJ1-5, with D possibly TRBD1 on 5 matching bases. Trimming removed 2 bases from V and 2 bases from J, with 10 bases in between. The germline gives CDR1 MDHEN, CDR2 SYDVKM. This CDR3 region has 15 residues. This CDR3 is CASSLRGRGNQPQHF. For the CDR3, the DNA is TGTGCCAGCAGTTTAAGGGGACGAGGCAATCAGCCCCAGCATTTT.